The T cell receptor (beta chain) described here comes from a study of blood T cell repertoires in COVID-19. Only in-frame clones appear in the TCRdb table, and some are missing; sequencing was by immunoSEQ multiplex PCR. This table has a few hundred thousand clones, about 88% appearing once. The CDR3 totals 17 residues. Trimming took 4 bases from V and 0 from J, leaving 18 bases between them. Germline CDR1 reads GTSNPN; CDR2 reads SVGIG (reference sequence). The chain couples TRBV30 to TRBJ2-2; D is perhaps TRBD2 (6 bases). The clonotype comes from a woman aged 18-30 years who had been exposed to COVID-19. The material sequenced was PBMCs or T cells enriched from blood (not recorded which). CDR3 in amino acids: CAWTPPVSGANTGELFF. The CDR3 nucleotides are TGTGCCTGGACCCCCCCAGTTTCGGGGGCGAACACCGGGGAGCTGTTTTTT.